This TCR beta chain stems from a study of molecular identifiers for immune sequencing clone quantification. Study results and limitations: Highly expanded clone sizes could be underestimated by identical TCR molecules that share a barcode.

The length of the CDR3 is 15 residues. The V and J ends lost 6 bases and 5 bases, in that order; junction bases with no gene match: 8. Germline V gives CDR1 SNHLY, CDR2 FYNNEI. TCRdb re-called the PCR reads with MiXCR, one entry per CDR3 protein. The table includes approximately 590,000 distinct CDR3 sequences, roughly 23% detected once. About this clonotype: Its antigen is currently unknown.

Sequencing was done on a sample of naive CD8+ T cells from blood, with Jurkat cell RNA spiked in. Subset of the sample: FACS-sorted CD8+CD4-CCR7+CD45RA+ naive T cells. The receptor's source is a human donor in good health. Some libraries in this study had Jurkat cell RNA spiked in. The chain carries TRBV2 and TRBJ2-5; 11 nucleotides align to TRBD2. CDR3 in DNA: TGTGCCAGCAGGTTGACTAGCGGGGACCGGGAGACCCAGTACTTC. Encoded protein: CASRLTSGDRETQYF.